The clone carrying this T cell receptor beta chain has a single count. Mismatch with germline at one junction end may stem from a read error. The data derive from a study of shared T cell receptors in the human thymus. Sequencing used immunoSEQ multiplex PCR; TCRdb keeps in-frame clones, though not all of them. The sample holds approximately 490,000 clones, about four fifths seen once. These data were also reused for a study on human thymus T cells.

The material sequenced was thymocytes. This TCR came from a boy under three years old with a congenital heart defect.

In DNA, the CDR3 is TGTGCCACCAGCAGAGCAGCTAGTCTCTTC. Its protein product is CATSRAASLF. The chain is built from TRBV15 and TRBJ2-1; D unresolved. CDR1 LNHNV and CDR2 YYDKDF come from the germline V gene (reference sequence). This CDR3 has 10 amino acids.